This T cell receptor (beta chain) originates from a study of metastatic and nonmetastatic thyroid tumors. Study in general: A comparison of repertoires was made across blood and tumor or nodule tissue from malignant and benign thyroid patients.

Thyroid surgery had not been preceded by any treatment in any patient. Findings and caveats of the study: In blood and tumor, TCR beta diversity was reportedly significantly higher in malignant thyroid tumors than in benign nodules.

Germline CDR1 MDHEN, CDR2 SYDVKM. This CDR3 is 13 amino acids long. V was cut by 2 bases and J by 4 bases, with 8 bases left in between. This clone has more than one count but fewer than ten. Its antigen is unknown. In the study's own analysis: To classify distant metastasis in papillary thyroid cancer, a model was built from CDR3 differences across clinicopathological groups. Using MiXCR, TCRdb re-called clones from the PCR reads. What appears here as the V and J calls and clone size reflects TCRdb's work, not the paper's. The sample contains approximately 39,000 clones, more than 20% of which appear only once.

The specimen was blood. The rearrangement links TRBV28 to TRBJ1-1; no clear D gene. This TCR was recovered from a female donor with papillary thyroid cancer or a benign thyroid nodule (not recorded which). Some clones in this sample may be carry-over from other donors' samples. CDR3 amino acids: CASSLMGVTEAFF. CDR3 nucleotides: TGTGCCAGCAGTTTAATGGGAGTCACTGAAGCTTTCTTT. The full variable domain, completed using reference TRBV28 and TRBJ1-1, is DVKVTQSSRYLVKRTGEKVFLECVQDMDHENMFWYRQDPGLGLRLIYFSYDVKMKEKGDIPEGYSVSREKKERFSLILESASTNQTSMYLCASSLMGVTEAFFGQGTRLTVV.